This TCR beta chain was recorded in a study of T cells in Graves' hyperthyroidism and ophthalmopathy (dated by TCRdb to between 2019 and 2020). Study-wide context: Peripheral blood was sampled at the time of initial diagnosis, prior to any treatment. Following sampling, methimazole starting at 30 mg daily was given to hyperthyroidism patients, and high-dose intravenous methylprednisolone was given to ophthalmopathy patients. Thyroid tissue and blood T-cell repertoires from six Graves' hyperthyroidism patients were also compared in the study. To identify TCR V-J signatures that set the groups apart, the researchers used a discovery cohort of approximately 98 patients, made up of around 42 with Graves' ophthalmopathy and 57 with stable Graves' hyperthyroidism. The roughly 100 discovery patients were divided at random into training and test sets in a 7:3 ratio. Prospective prediction of ophthalmopathy was tested in an independent validation cohort consisting of fewer than 20 hyperthyroidism patients and 15 or so patients who later progressed to ophthalmopathy. The paper reports TCR Vbeta CDR3 sequencing of 140 or so peripheral blood samples: under 45 ophthalmopathy, about 75 hyperthyroidism and 17 progressor patients.

Trimming removed 3 bases from V and 2 bases from J; the gene matches leave 3 bases unexplained. The CDR3 runs 15 amino acids, cysteine and phenylalanine included. Only the CDR3 portion is preserved as DNA: 45 bases, with reading frame beginning at the first base. A patient counted as having stable Graves' hyperthyroidism if no progression to ophthalmopathy occurred over 18 months of follow-up. Hyperthyroidism patients were aged 18 to 65 years and newly diagnosed, with disease duration of less than 2 months. Any patient with an uncontrolled infection, another autoimmune disease, pregnancy or lactation was excluded. Diagnoses were based on clinical symptoms, serum thyroxine and TRAb, thyroid ultrasound and orbital computed tomography. PBMCs were isolated from 7.5 to 10 ml of fresh peripheral blood by Ficoll-Paque density gradient centrifugation. Trizol reagent was used to extract total RNA, and RNA quality was then checked on an Agilent 2100 Bioanalyzer.

Overall results and qualifications from the work: A 13 V-J signature model separated ophthalmopathy from stable hyperthyroidism, with nearly 90% sensitivity and about 81% specificity in cross-validation and 80%/75% in testing. No statistical method was used to fix the sample size in advance, and group allocation was not hidden from the investigators. Blood samples also contained most of the expanded thyroid clonotypes (frequency above 0.001), which suggests that blood repertoires may reflect thyroid immune responses. In validation, the model predicted progression to ophthalmopathy a median of 6.5 months before onset, with roughly 71% sensitivity and about 75% specificity.

The TCR beta CDR3 regions were amplified from the RNA transcripts. The TCR CDR3 was subjected to a first round of RT-PCR using the HTBI primer set and the Qiagen OneStep RT-PCR kit. Libraries were constructed in a second round of multiplex PCR, after which size selection and purification were carried out. Paired-end sequencing of the libraries was performed with 100 bp reads on an Illumina HiSeq2000. The study's own analysis went as follows. Raw data were processed with SOAPnuke, discarding reads with adapters, uncalled bases, mean Phred below 15, or no exact constant-primer or identifier match. COPE v1.2.5 was used to merge the high-quality paired reads, and each unique nucleotide sequence was defined as a clonotype. Clonotypes were aligned to IMGT TRBV, TRBD and TRBJ reference segments using MiTCR v1.1. Analysis was restricted to V-J combinations with a frequency above 0.0001, which covered roughly 99% of repertoires. A TCS score was defined as the ratio between F50 (clonal expansion) and ExV (chaos), using BLOSUM62-based TCRdist between CDR3 peptides within each V-J. Welch's t-statistics and random forest reduced roughly 500 V-J features to under 15, which were used in a naive Bayes classifier (R e1071). TCRdb reran the public reads through fastp at Q25 and MiXCR, keeping productive beta chains. Every CDR3 protein is listed once, alongside the most common genes and DNA of its rows. In this record, the V and J calls reflect TCRdb's handling and not the investigators' own analysis. Within this sample are a few hundred thousand distinct CDR3 sequences, with 15% to 18% of them counted one time only. The ten largest make up approximately 7.5% of the sample.

The sample holds many counts of this clonotype. What this receptor recognizes is not known. No per-base quality is available; no much larger clone lies one base away. The rearrangement joined TRBV12-3 or TRBV12-4 to TRBJ2-1; 8 central nucleotides agree with TRBD2. The source of this sequence is a woman aged 18-35 years with Graves' hyperthyroidism. Input material: blood. The CDR3: CASSFRRGAYNEQFF. The DNA reads TGTGCCAGCAGTTTTAGGCGGGGGGCCTACAATGAGCAGTTCTTC.